Presented here are 13 T cell receptor beta chains from one specimen sequenced in a study of vaccination and CD4 T cells after COVID-19 (dated by TCRdb to about 2022). The sample's treatment or condition label, decoded: roughly 10-day PBMC culture with coronavirus spike peptide pools or control peptides (ViraFEST assay). CD4+ T cells from unexposed donors were collected before the COVID-19 pandemic (2011-2018). Libraries were made using PCR. Sequencer: Illumina iSeq 100. DNA from cultured CD4+ T cells underwent TCR sequencing with the Oncomine TCR Beta short-read assay at the Johns Hopkins FTIC core. Genomic DNA was extracted from the cultured CD4+ T cells with the QIAamp micro DNA kit. TCRdb redid the processing of the public reads, applying fastp at Q25 and MiXCR, and retained in-frame beta chains. Rows are unified per CDR3 protein, each entry keeping the most common DNA and genes. The sample profile shows approximately 9,500 distinct CDR3 sequences; 25% to 35% of them were found once. The ten biggest clones cover approximately 12% of the sample.

Their target antigens are unknown. Sequencing was done on a sample of CD4+ T cells from blood, cultured in vitro. Receptor source: a human donor in good health.

This clonotype was detected a few times. The chain links TRBV7-2 to TRBJ2-7; D not resolved. Germline CDR1 is SGHTA and CDR2 is FQGNSA. The CDR3 has 12 amino acids. The V end was cut by 0 bases, the J end by 4 bases, with 4 bases between. The CDR3 region is CASSLARYEQYF. CDR3 in DNA: TGTGCCAGCAGCTTAGCGCGTTACGAGCAGTACTTC.

This clonotype has more than one count but fewer than ten. V usage is TRBV19 and J usage is TRBJ2-6; tentative D call: TRBD2 (6 bases). The V gene's germline CDR1 is LNHDA and CDR2 SQIVND (reference sequence). This CDR3 region has 17 residues. V shed 5 bases and J shed 0 bases, with 14 bases lying between them. The CDR3 nucleotides read TGTGCCAGTAGTGTCACTAGCCTGTTCTCTGGGGCCAACGTCCTGACTTTC. Amino acid sequence: CASSVTSLFSGANVLTF.

This clonotype was detected only a few times. This chain uses TRBV20-1 with TRBJ2-3; a weak D match, TRBD1 (6 bases). V was pared by 5 bases and J by 0 bases, with 15 bases between. Germline loops: CDR1 DFQATT, CDR2 SNEGSKA (reference sequence). This CDR3 region has 15 residues. The CDR3 sequence is CSAAPDRTSTDTQYF. The CDR3 DNA sequence: TGCAGTGCTGCTCCGGACAGAACTAGCACAGATACGCAGTATTTT.

The chain recombines TRBV6-4 with TRBJ2-1; 8 nucleotides align to TRBD2. The CDR3 runs 16 residues. Germline CDR1 MRHNA, CDR2 SNTAGT. V shed 2 bases and J 4 bases; nucleotides not matched to a gene: 7. CDR3 in DNA: TGTGCCAGCAGTGACAGGGGACTAGGCTTTTACAATGAGCAGTTCTTC. Translation gives CASSDRGLGFYNEQFF.

The chain is built from TRBV21-1 and TRBJ1-1; TRBD1 is the table's D call and was not checked against the DNA. TRBV21-1 is reported as a pseudogene. This CDR3 spans 14 amino acids. CDR3 protein: CASSIRQGDTEAFF. The CDR3 coding sequence is TGTGCCAGCAGCATAAGACAGGGGGACACTGAAGCTTTCTTT.

This chain connects TRBV7-9 to TRBJ2-3; TRBD1 aligns across 12 bases. Germline V CDR1 and CDR2: SEHNR, FQNEAQ (reference sequence). V lost 5 bases to trimming and J lost 3 bases; unmatched junction nucleotides: 9. CDR3 length: 17 residues. The CDR3 coding sequence is TGTGCCAGCAGCCCGGCAGGGACAGGGGGCAGGACAGATACGCAGTATTTT. Protein product: CASSPAGTGGRTDTQYF.

In its sample, this clonotype was seen a few times. The CDR3 protein is CASSLDSVRGYTF. DNA for the CDR3: TGTGCCAGCAGCTTAGACTCGGTGAGAGGCTACACCTTC. The chain employs TRBV5-4 and TRBJ1-2; D gene uncertain. The length of the CDR3 is 13 residues. CDR1 is SGHNT and CDR2 is YYREEE in the germline V gene (reference sequence). The V end lost 2 bases, the J end lost 8 bases, and 13 bases lay between the germline ends.

The chain recombines TRBV10-3 with TRBJ1-5; 9 nucleotides line up with TRBD1. This CDR3 comprises 14 residues. V was clipped by 6 bases and J by 4 bases; unmatched bases: 4. Germline V CDR1 and CDR2: ENHRY, SYGVKD. The CDR3: CAISGTGINQPQHF. The DNA for the CDR3 is TGTGCCATCAGCGGGACAGGGATAAATCAGCCCCAGCATTTT.

This clonotype turned up a few times. The genes are TRBV24-1 and TRBJ2-7; 14 nucleotides line up with TRBD2. Per germline, CDR1 KGHDR and CDR2 SFDVKD. The V segment lost 2 bases and the J segment 6 bases; nucleotides outside the gene matches: 8. The CDR3 is made up of 17 amino acids. CDR3 sequence (DNA): TGTGCCACCAGTGATTCCGGGACTAGCGGGAGAGCGGGCGAGCAGTACTTC. It specifies CATSDSGTSGRAGEQYF.

This clonotype showed up just a few times. The chain employs TRBV6-1 and TRBJ2-1; TRBD1 might be the D (6 bases). This CDR3 is built from 14 residues. CDR1 is MNHNS, CDR2 SASEGT, per germline. The germline V and J ends were trimmed by 7 bases and 3 bases, with 13 bases remaining between them. The CDR3 loop reads CASNIGGRYNEQFF. As DNA, the CDR3 is TGTGCCAGCAACATAGGGGGTCGCTACAATGAGCAGTTCTTC.

This clonotype appeared a few times. The V and J genes are TRBV20-1 and TRBJ1-2; 8 positions match TRBD1. This CDR3 comprises 13 residues. V lost 1 base to trimming and J lost 7 bases; unmatched junction nucleotides: 5. CDR1 is DFQATT and CDR2 is SNEGSKA in the germline V gene (reference sequence). CDR3 residues: CSARVGQAPGYTF. CDR3 bases: TGCAGTGCTAGAGTGGGACAGGCCCCTGGCTACACCTTC.

The chain combines TRBV5-1 with TRBJ2-5; 10 nucleotides align to TRBD1. The CDR3 has 14 amino acids. Germline lookup yields CDR1 SGHRS and CDR2 YFSETQ. Losses at the gene ends were 5 bases for V and 5 bases for J; bases not matched to a gene: 6. The CDR3 region is CASRTGTGEETQYF. The CDR3 bases are TGCGCCAGCAGGACGGGGACAGGGGAGGAGACCCAGTACTTC.

This clonotype has only a few counts. This chain joins TRBV29-1 and TRBJ2-2; 7 bases agree with TRBD1. The V gene end was trimmed by 4 bases and the J gene end by 4 bases; junction bases not matched to a gene: 3. Germline values: CDR1 SQVTM, CDR2 ANQGSEA. The CDR3 has 13 amino acids. CDR3 region: CSVGQGVTGELFF. In DNA, the CDR3 is TGCAGCGTTGGTCAGGGGGTCACCGGGGAGCTGTTTTTT.